This T cell receptor (beta chain) was captured by sequencing in a study of CD8 T cells in ankylosing spondylitis (dated by TCRdb to 2016 to 2017). Turning to the overall study: T cell receptor beta repertoires were profiled in healthy donors and ankylosing spondylitis patients so that disease-linked TCR variants could be found. In total, the full study cohort was made up of approximately 99 healthy donors and 25 to 30 ankylosing spondylitis patients. Peripheral blood was sampled, and synovial fluid was additionally collected from ankylosing spondylitis patients. What the research found in general, with its limitations: Some of the motif variants had been reported before in the synovial fluid and blood of reactive arthritis patients, a finding that suggests common disease-initiation mechanisms. A CD8+ phenotype was shown by the disease-linked clones, which were found at relatively low frequencies in peripheral blood. According to the report, matched synovial fluid samples from ankylosing spondylitis patients were significantly enriched for the disease-linked clones. Blood from ankylosing spondylitis patients appeared to be characterized by a TCR beta motif made up of about 8 highly homologous amino acid variants.

Ten or more counts support this clonotype. There is no known antigen for this receptor. No quality values exist for individual bases; no much larger clone is one base distant. TCRdb names Illumina HiSeq 2500 as the instrument used. Quantitative 5'-RACE with molecular barcodes was the method used to prepare the TCR beta libraries. Per the original workflow: A new computational method based on a probabilistic model of VDJ rearrangement was used to identify disease-linked TCR variants. Using fastp at Q25 and MiXCR, TCRdb reprocessed the public reads and kept productive beta chains. Rows with a matching CDR3 protein are joined into one entry that keeps the most common DNA and genes. It is TCRdb's table, rather than the study itself, that gives the V and J calls and clone size. The sample records some 220,000 distinct CDR3 sequences, about 11% of which are singletons. Around 2.6% of the sample belongs to the ten largest clones.

Trimming takes 2 bases from V and 6 bases from J, and the germline ends sit 10 bases apart. The CDR3, from cysteine to phenylalanine, totals 12 residues. Just CDR3 DNA is preserved here, 36 bases in frame from base 1. CDR1 and CDR2, looked up from the germline V gene, are SQVTM and ANQGSEA. The receptor comes from a male donor with ankylosing spondylitis or in good health (not recorded which). Recombination linked TRBV29-1 to TRBJ1-2; the D gene cannot be named for sure. Sequencing used blood, either unsorted or a sorted T cell fraction (not recorded which). The DNA sequence is given as TGCAGCGTTGAAAGCAGGCCGGATGGCTACACCTTC. It translates to CSVESRPDGYTF.